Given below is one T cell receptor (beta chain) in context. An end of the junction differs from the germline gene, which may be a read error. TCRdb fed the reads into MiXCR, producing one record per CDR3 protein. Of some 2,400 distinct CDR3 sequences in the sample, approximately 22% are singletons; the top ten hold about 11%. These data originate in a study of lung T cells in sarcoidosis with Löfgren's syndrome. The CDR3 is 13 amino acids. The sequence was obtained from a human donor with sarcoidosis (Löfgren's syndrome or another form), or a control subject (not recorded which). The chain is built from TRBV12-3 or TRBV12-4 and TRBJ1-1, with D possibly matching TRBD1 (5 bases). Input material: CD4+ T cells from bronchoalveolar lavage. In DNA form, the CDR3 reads TGTACCAGCAGACAGACAGAAAACACTGAAGCTTTCTTT. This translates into CTSRQTENTEAFF.